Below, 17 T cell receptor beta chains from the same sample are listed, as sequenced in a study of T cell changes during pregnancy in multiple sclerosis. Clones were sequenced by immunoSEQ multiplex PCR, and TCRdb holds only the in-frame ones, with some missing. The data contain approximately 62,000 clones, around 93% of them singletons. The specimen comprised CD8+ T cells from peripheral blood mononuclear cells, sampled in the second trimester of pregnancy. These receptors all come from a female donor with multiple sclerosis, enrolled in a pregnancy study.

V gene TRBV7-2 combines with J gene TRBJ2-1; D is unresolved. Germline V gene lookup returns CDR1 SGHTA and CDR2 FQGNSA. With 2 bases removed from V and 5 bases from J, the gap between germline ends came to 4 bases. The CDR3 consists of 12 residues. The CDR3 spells CASSLSHNEQFF. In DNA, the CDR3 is TGTGCCAGCAGCTTAAGCCACAATGAGCAGTTCTTC.

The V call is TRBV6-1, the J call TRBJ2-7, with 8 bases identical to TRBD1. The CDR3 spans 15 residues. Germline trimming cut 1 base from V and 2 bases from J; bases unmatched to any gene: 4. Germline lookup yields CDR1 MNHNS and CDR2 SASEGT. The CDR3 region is CASSEGQGKTYEQYF. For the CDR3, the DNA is TGTGCCAGCAGTGAAGGACAGGGGAAGACCTACGAGCAGTACTTC.

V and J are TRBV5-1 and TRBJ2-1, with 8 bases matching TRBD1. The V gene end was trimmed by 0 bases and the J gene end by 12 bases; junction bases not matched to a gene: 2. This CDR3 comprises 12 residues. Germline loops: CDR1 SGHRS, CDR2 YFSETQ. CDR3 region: CASSLEGTGQFF. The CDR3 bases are TGCGCCAGCAGCTTGGAGGGGACAGGGCAGTTCTTC.

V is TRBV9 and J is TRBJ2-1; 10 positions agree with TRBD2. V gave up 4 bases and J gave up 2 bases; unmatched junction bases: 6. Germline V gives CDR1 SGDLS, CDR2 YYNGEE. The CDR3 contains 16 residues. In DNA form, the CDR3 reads TGTGCCAGCAGCCCCAGTCTAGCGGGAGCCTACAATGAGCAGTTCTTC. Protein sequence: CASSPSLAGAYNEQFF. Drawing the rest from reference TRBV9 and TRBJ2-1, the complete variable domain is DSGVTQTPKHLITATGQRVTLRCSPRSGDLSVYWYQQSLDQGLQFLIQYYNGEERAKGNILERFSAQQFPDLHSELNLSSLELGDSALYFCASSPSLAGAYNEQFFGPGTRLTVL.

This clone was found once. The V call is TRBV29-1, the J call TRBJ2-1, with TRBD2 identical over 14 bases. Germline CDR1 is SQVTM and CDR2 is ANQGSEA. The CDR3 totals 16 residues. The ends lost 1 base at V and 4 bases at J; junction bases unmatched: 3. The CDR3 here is CSVEVRTSGRYNEQFF. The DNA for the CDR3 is TGCAGCGTTGAAGTTCGGACTAGCGGGAGGTACAATGAGCAGTTCTTC.

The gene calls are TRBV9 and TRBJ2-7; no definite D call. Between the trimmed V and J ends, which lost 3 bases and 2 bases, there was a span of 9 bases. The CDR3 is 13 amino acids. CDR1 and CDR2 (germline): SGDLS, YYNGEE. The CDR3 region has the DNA TGTGCCAGCAGCGACTTAATAACCTACGAGCAGTACTTC. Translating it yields CASSDLITYEQYF.

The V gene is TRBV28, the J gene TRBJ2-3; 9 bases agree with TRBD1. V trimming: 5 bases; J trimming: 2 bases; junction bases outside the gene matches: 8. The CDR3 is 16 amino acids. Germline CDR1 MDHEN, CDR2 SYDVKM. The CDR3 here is CASSPVGTGYTDTQYF. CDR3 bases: TGTGCCAGCAGTCCCGTCGGGACAGGGTACACAGATACGCAGTATTTT.

CDR3 sequence (DNA): TGTGCCAGTAGTATAGGTGGGGCAGGTGAAGCTTTCTTT. This gives the protein CASSIGGAGEAFF. The V and J genes are TRBV19 and TRBJ1-1, with D perhaps matching TRBD1 (5 bases). The CDR3 totals 13 residues. Trimming removed 1 base from V and 7 bases from J, with 10 bases in between. The germline gives CDR1 LNHDA, CDR2 SQIVND (reference sequence).

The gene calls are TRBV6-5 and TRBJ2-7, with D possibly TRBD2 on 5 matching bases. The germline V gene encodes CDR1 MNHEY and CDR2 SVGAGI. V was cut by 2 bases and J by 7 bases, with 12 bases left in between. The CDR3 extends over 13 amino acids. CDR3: CASSYAESGEQYF. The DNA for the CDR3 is TGTGCCAGCAGTTACGCCGAGTCGGGGGAGCAGTACTTC.

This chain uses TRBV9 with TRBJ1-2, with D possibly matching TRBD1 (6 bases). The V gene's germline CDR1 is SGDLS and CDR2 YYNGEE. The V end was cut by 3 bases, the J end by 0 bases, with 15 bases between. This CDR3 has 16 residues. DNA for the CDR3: TGTGCCAGCAGCGAGGGAGACAGGACGACTAACTATGGCTACACCTTC. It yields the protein CASSEGDRTTNYGYTF.

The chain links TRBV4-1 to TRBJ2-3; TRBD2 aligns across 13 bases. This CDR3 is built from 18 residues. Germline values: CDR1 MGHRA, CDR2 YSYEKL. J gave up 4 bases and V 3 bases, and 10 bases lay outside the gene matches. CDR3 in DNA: TGCGCCAGCAGCCATGGGACTAGCGGGACCCCCCGGGCAGATACGCAGTATTTT. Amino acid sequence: CASSHGTSGTPRADTQYF.

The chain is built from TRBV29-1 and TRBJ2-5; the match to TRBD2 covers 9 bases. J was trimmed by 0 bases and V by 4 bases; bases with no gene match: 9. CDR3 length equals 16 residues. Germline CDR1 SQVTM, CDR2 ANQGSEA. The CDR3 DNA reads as TGCAGCGTTGTGGGTCTAGCGGGACCCTACCAAGAGACCCAGTACTTC. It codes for CSVVGLAGPYQETQYF.

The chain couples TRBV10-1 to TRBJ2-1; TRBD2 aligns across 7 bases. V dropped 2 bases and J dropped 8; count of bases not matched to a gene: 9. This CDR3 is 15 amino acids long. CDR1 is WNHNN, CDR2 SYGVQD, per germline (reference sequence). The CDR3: CASSEDRAGVDEQFF. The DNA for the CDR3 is TGCGCCAGCAGTGAGGACCGTGCGGGAGTGGATGAGCAGTTCTTC.

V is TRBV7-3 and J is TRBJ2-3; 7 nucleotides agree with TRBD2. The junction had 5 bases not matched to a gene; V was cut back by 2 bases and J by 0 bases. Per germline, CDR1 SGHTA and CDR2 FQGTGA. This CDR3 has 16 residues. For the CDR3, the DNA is TGTGCCAGCAGCTTAGTGGCTAGCGGTAGCACAGATACGCAGTATTTT. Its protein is CASSLVASGSTDTQYF.

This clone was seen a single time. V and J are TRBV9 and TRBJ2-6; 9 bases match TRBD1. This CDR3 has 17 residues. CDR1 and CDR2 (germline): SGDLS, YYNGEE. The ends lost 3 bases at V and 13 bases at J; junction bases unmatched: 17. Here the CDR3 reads CASSAGDRAGLEEVLTF. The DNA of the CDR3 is TGTGCCAGCAGCGCGGGGGACAGGGCGGGTTTAGAGGAGGTCCTGACTTTC.

The CDR3 nucleotides read TGCGCCAGCCGGGATGGAGGGAGTACCGGGGAGCTGTTTTTT. Encoded protein: CASRDGGSTGELFF. The chain joins TRBV5-1 to TRBJ2-2, with D possibly matching TRBD2 (6 bases). The CDR3 runs 14 residues. Germline-derived CDR1 and CDR2 are SGHRS and YFSETQ. V was shortened by 7 bases and J by 5 bases, with 15 bases between the two germline ends.

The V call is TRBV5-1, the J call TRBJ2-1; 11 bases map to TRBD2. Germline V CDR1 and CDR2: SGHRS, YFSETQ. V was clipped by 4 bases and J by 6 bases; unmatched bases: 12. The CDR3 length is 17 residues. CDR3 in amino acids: CASSRKLAGGPPNEQFF. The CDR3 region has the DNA TGCGCCAGCAGCCGCAAGCTAGCGGGGGGCCCCCCCAATGAGCAGTTCTTC. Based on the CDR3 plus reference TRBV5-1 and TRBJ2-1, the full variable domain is KAGVTQTPRYLIKTRGQQVTLSCSPISGHRSVSWYQQTPGQGLQFLFEYFSETQRNKGNFPGRFSGRQFSNSRSEMNVSTLELGDSALYLCASSRKLAGGPPNEQFFGPGTRLTVL.